This TCR beta chain was identified during a study of blood T cell repertoires in COVID-19. Repertoires were generated with immunoSEQ multiplex PCR, while TCRdb's copy carries only in-frame clones and drops some. Among some 320,000 clones, roughly 90% were seen once, and the ten largest hold around 10%. The CDR3 has 15 amino acids. The germline CDR1 and CDR2 sequences are WNHNN and SYGVQD (reference sequence). V lost 2 bases, J lost 5 bases, and 16 bases lay in between. The source of this sequence is a woman aged 25 to 39 with COVID-19, enrolled during active disease. The chain couples TRBV10-1 to TRBJ2-7, with D tentatively TRBD2 (6 bases). Sequenced input: peripheral blood. The CDR3 coding sequence is TGCGCCAGCAGTGAGGTTGGACGGGGGAGTGACGAGCAGTACTTC. It translates to CASSEVGRGSDEQYF.